This T cell receptor (beta chain) was sequenced during a study of T cells in Graves' hyperthyroidism and ophthalmopathy. This clonotype was found a few times. This CDR3 is built from 16 residues. V shed 2 bases, J shed 6 bases, and the junction held 8 bases outside the gene matches. Germline CDR1 and CDR2: KGHSY and FQNENV. RNA transcripts yielded amplified TCR beta CDR3 regions. First-round RT-PCR of the TCR CDR3 relied on the HTBI primer set. TCRdb re-called the multiplex PCR reads through MiXCR, storing one row per CDR3 protein. The data show around 380,000 distinct CDR3 sequences, about 13% seen once.

This clonotype originated in a man aged 30-40 years with Graves' hyperthyroidism that later progressed to Graves' ophthalmopathy. The V gene is TRBV16, the J gene TRBJ1-5, with TRBD1 matching 9 bases. The sample was blood. CDR3 DNA sequence: TGTGCCAGCAGCCAACGTCCGGGACAGGGAAGTCAGCCCCAGCATTTT. It codes for CASSQRPGQGSQPQHF.